A single sample is the source of the 8 T cell receptor beta chains below, sequenced in a study of graft-versus-host responses after intestinal transplantation. Sequencing used immunoSEQ multiplex PCR; TCRdb keeps in-frame clones, though not all of them. The sample carries nearly 95,000 clones, about 93% recorded once. Their target antigens are unknown. Specimen: unstimulated CD8+ T cells sorted from spleen or lymph node cells, collected before intestinal transplant. The receptors stem from a human donor who received an intestinal transplant.

The chain is built from TRBV7-6 and TRBJ1-2, with TRBD1 as a possible D gene (5 bases). Trimming cost V 5 bases and J 8 bases, with 18 bases left between them. This CDR3 is 14 amino acids long. CDR1 is SGHVS, CDR2 FNYEAQ, per germline. CDR3 sequence (DNA): TGTGCCAGCAGCCCCTGGGAGGGGCTTGGAGGCTACACCTTC. Its translation is CASSPWEGLGGYTF.

CDR3 loop: CASSSSVSNQPQHF. The CDR3 coding sequence is TGTGCCAGCAGTTCGTCGGTTAGCAATCAGCCCCAGCATTTT. The rearrangement links TRBV27 to TRBJ1-5; no definite D call. V lost 4 bases and J lost 0, with 7 bases in between. Per germline, CDR1 MNHEY and CDR2 SMNVEV (reference sequence). The CDR3 loop spans 14 amino acids.

The chain carries TRBV2 and TRBJ1-1; a possible D gene is TRBD1 (6 bases). Per germline, CDR1 SNHLY and CDR2 FYNNEI. V lost 9 bases and J 4 bases, leaving 9 bases between the germline ends. CDR3 length equals 11 residues. CDR3 region: CARRQVTEAFF. DNA of the CDR3: TGTGCCAGGAGACAGGTCACTGAAGCTTTCTTT.

This rearrangement joins TRBV10-3 to TRBJ1-5; 10 positions agree with TRBD1. In germline, CDR1 is ENHRY, CDR2 SYGVKD. J was trimmed by 3 bases and V by 3 bases; bases with no gene match: 5. The CDR3 length is 16 residues. CDR3 DNA: TGTGCCATCAGTGACAGGACAGGGGGTTTCAATCAGCCCCAGCATTTT. Amino acids: CAISDRTGGFNQPQHF.

The gene calls are TRBV11-2 and TRBJ2-7; 8 nucleotides match TRBD2. Germline CDR1 is SGHAT and CDR2 is FQNNGV. The J segment lost 3 bases and the V segment lost 2 bases, leaving 9 bases of the junction unmatched. This CDR3 has 16 amino acids. Here the CDR3 reads CASSLTGTSRIYEQYF. In DNA, the CDR3 is TGTGCCAGCAGCTTAACCGGGACTAGTCGGATCTACGAGCAGTACTTC.

This clone is labeled as medium-sized. This chain joins TRBV7-2 and TRBJ2-7; 9 bases agree with TRBD2. The germline CDR1 and CDR2 sequences are SGHTA and FQGNSA. The CDR3 runs 16 residues. V shed 5 bases and J 5 bases; nucleotides not matched to a gene: 13. The CDR3 sequence is CASSPVVGGLAHEQYF. The CDR3 nucleotides are TGTGCCAGCAGCCCAGTAGTGGGGGGACTAGCCCACGAGCAGTACTTC. Based on the CDR3 plus reference TRBV7-2 and TRBJ2-7, the full variable domain is GAGVSQSPSNKVTEKGKDVELRCDPISGHTALYWYRQSLGQGLEFLIYFQGNSAPDKSGLPSDRFSAERTGGSVSTLTIQRTQQEDSAVYLCASSPVVGGLAHEQYFGPGTRLTVT.

The chain links TRBV9 to TRBJ2-1, with D possibly matching TRBD1 (5 bases). V was shortened by 0 bases and J by 5 bases, with 9 bases between the two germline ends. CDR1 is SGDLS and CDR2 is YYNGEE in the germline V gene. This CDR3 spans 14 amino acids. The DNA of the CDR3 is TGTGCCAGCAGCGTAGCGGACAACCACAATGAGCAGTTCTTC. Translated: CASSVADNHNEQFF.

V usage is TRBV7-2 and J usage is TRBJ1-2, with TRBD1 identical over 9 bases. The ends lost 2 bases at V and 2 bases at J; junction bases unmatched: 12. CDR3 length equals 18 residues. Germline V lookup: CDR1 SGHTA, CDR2 FQGNSA. The CDR3 sequence is CASSLISSDRGHNYGYTF. DNA for the CDR3: TGTGCCAGCAGCTTAATATCGTCGGACAGGGGCCACAACTATGGCTACACCTTC.